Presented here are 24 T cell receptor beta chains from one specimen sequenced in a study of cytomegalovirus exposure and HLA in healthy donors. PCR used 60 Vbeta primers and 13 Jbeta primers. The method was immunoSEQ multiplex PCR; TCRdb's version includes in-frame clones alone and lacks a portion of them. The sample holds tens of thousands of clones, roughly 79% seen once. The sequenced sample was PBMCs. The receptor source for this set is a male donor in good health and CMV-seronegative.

CDR3 sequence: CASSTRTSYGYTF. CDR3 bases: TGTGCCAGCAGTACTCGGACAAGCTATGGCTACACCTTC. This rearrangement joins TRBV28 to TRBJ1-2; a possible D gene is TRBD1 (5 bases). Trimming pared 5 bases from V and 4 bases from J, leaving 11 bases between. The CDR3 length is 13 residues. Germline lookup yields CDR1 MDHEN and CDR2 SYDVKM.

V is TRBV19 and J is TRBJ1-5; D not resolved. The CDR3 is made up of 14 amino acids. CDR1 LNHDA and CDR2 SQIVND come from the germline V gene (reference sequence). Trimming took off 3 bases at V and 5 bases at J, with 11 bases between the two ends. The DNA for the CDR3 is TGTGCCAGTAGTATCGGCAGCGAGCATCAGCCCCAGCATTTT. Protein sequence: CASSIGSEHQPQHF.

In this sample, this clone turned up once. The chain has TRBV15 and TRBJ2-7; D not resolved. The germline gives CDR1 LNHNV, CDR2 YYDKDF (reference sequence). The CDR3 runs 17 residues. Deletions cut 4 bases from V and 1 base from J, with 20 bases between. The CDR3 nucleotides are TGTGCCACCAGCATGGGCCGATACAGCCAAAGGTCCTACGAGCAGTACTTC. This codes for CATSMGRYSQRSYEQYF. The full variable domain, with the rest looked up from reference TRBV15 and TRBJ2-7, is DAMVIQNPRYQVTQFGKPVTLSCSQTLNHNVMYWYQQKSSQAPKLLFHYYDKDFNNEADTPDNFQSRRPNTSFCFLDIRSPGLGDTAMYLCATSMGRYSQRSYEQYFGPGTRLTVT.

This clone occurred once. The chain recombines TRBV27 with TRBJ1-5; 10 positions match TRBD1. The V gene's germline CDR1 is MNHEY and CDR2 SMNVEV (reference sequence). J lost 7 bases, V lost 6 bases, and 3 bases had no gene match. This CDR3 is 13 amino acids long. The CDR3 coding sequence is TGTGCCAGCAGCGACAGGGGGCAACAGCCCCAGCATTTT. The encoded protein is CASSDRGQQPQHF.

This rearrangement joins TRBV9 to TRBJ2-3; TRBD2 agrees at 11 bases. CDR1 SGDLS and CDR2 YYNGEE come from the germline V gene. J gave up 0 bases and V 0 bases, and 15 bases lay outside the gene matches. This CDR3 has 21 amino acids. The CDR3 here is CASSVAVSSGGLRPSTDTQYF. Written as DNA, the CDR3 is TGTGCCAGCAGCGTAGCGGTCTCTAGCGGGGGGCTTAGGCCTAGCACAGATACGCAGTATTTT.

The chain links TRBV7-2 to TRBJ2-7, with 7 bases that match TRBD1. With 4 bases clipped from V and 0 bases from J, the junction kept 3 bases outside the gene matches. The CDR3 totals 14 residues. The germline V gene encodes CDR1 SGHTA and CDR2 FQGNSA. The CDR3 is CASSSGTVSYEQYF. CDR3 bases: TGTGCCAGCAGCTCCGGGACAGTCTCCTACGAGCAGTACTTC. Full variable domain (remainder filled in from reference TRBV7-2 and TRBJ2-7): GAGVSQSPSNKVTEKGKDVELRCDPISGHTALYWYRQSLGQGLEFLIYFQGNSAPDKSGLPSDRFSAERTGGSVSTLTIQRTQQEDSAVYLCASSSGTVSYEQYFGPGTRLTVT.

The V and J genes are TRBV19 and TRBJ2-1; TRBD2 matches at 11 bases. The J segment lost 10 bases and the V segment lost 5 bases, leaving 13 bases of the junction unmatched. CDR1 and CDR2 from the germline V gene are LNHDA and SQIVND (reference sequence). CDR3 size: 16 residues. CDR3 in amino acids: CASSARILAGAREQFF. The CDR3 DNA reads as TGTGCCAGTAGTGCTCGGATACTAGCGGGAGCTCGAGAGCAGTTCTTC.

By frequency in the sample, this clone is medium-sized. As DNA, the CDR3 is TGTGCCAGCTCACATTCGGGGGTATCGATGGAAAAACTGTTTTTT. Protein sequence: CASSHSGVSMEKLFF. The chain is built from TRBV18 and TRBJ1-4; D might be TRBD1 (5 bases). Germline loops: CDR1 KGHSH, CDR2 LQKENI. This CDR3 region has 15 residues. Trimming removed 4 bases at V and 8 bases at J, with 17 bases between. Drawing the rest from reference TRBV18 and TRBJ1-4, the complete variable domain is NAGVMQNPRHLVRRRGQEARLRCSPMKGHSHVYWYRQLPEEGLKFMVYLQKENIIDESGMPKERFSAEFPKEGPSILRIQQVVRGDSAAYFCASSHSGVSMEKLFFGSGTQLSVL.

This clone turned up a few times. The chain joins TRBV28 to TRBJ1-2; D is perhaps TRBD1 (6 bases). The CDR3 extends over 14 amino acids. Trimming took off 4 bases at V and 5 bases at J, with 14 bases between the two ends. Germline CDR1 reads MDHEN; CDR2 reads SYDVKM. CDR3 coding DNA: TGTGCCAGCAGTTCACAGGGTGGGGAATATGGCTACACCTTC. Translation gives CASSSQGGEYGYTF.

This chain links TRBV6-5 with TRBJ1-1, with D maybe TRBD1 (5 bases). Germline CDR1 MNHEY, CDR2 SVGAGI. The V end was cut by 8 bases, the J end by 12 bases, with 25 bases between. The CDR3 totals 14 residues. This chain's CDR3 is CASSYGGADHRTFF. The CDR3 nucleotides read TGTGCCAGCTCATACGGTGGGGCCGATCATCGAACTTTCTTT.

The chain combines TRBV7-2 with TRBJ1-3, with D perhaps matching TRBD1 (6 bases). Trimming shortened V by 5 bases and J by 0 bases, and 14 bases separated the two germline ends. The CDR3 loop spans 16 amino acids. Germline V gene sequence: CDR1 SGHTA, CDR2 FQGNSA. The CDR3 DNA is TGTGCCAGCAGCCCGAGACAGGCCTCCTCTGGAAACACCATATATTTT. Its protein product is CASSPRQASSGNTIYF.

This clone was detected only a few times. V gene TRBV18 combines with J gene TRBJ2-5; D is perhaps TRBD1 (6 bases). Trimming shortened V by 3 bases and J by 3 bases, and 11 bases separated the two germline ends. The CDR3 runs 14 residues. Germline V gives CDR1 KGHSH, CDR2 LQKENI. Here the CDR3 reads CASSPLTGEETQYF. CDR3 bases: TGTGCCAGCTCACCCCTGACAGGCGAAGAGACCCAGTACTTC.

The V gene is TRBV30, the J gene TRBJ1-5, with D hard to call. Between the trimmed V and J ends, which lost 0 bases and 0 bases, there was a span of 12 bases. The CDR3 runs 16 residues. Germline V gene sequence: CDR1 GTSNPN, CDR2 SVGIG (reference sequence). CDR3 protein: CAWSVMGSYSNQPQHF. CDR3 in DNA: TGTGCCTGGAGTGTGATGGGCTCTTATAGCAATCAGCCCCAGCATTTT.

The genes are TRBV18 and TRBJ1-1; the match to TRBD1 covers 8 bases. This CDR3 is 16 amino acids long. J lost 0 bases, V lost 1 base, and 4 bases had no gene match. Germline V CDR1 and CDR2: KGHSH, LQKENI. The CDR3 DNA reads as TGTGCCAGCTCACCACAGGGACAGGAAGTGAACACTGAAGCTTTCTTT. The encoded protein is CASSPQGQEVNTEAFF.

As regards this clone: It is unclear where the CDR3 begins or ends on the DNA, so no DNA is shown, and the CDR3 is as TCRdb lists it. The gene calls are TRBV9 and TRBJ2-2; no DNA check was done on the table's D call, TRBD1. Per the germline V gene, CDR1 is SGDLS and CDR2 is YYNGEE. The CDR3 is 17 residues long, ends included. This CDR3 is CASSVAVGTGRTGELLF.

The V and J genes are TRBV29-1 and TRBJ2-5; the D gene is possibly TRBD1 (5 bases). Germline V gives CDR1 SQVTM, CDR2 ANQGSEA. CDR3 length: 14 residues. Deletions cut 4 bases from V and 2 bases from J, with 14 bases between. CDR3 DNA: TGCAGCGTTGGAATATTTAACAGGCAAGAGACCCAGTACTTC. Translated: CSVGIFNRQETQYF.

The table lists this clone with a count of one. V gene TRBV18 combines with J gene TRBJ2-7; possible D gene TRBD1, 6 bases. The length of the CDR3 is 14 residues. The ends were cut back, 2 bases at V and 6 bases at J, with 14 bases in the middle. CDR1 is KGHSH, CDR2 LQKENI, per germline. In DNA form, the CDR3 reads TGTGCCAGCTCACCATTCTCAGGGGTGGGCGAGCAGTACTTC. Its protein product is CASSPFSGVGEQYF.

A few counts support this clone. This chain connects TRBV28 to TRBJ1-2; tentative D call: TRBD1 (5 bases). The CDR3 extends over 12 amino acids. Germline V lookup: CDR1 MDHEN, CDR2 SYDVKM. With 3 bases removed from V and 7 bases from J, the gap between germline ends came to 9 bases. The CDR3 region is CASSFRGFGYTF. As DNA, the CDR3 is TGTGCCAGCAGTTTTAGGGGATTTGGCTACACCTTC.

CDR3 region: CASSPGGADTQYF. As DNA, the CDR3 is TGTGCCAGCAGCCCGGGGGGCGCAGATACGCAGTATTTT. The V and J genes are TRBV5-8 and TRBJ2-3; TRBD2 is a possible D gene (7 bases). Germline V CDR1 and CDR2: SGHTS, YDEGEE. This CDR3 contains 13 residues. The ends were cut back, 4 bases at V and 4 bases at J, with 10 bases in the middle.

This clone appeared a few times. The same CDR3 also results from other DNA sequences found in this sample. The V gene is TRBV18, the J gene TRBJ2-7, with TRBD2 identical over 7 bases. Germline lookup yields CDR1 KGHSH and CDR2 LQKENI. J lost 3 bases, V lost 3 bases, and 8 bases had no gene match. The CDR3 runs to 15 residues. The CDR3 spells CASSPRRWGGYEQYF. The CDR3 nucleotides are TGTGCCAGCTCACCCCGCCGGTGGGGGGGCTACGAGCAGTACTTC.

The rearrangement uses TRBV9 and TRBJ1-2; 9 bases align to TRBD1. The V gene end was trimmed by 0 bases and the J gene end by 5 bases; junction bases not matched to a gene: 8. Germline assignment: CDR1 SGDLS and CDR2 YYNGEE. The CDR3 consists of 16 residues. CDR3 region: CASSVASGGQGYGYTF. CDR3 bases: TGTGCCAGCAGCGTAGCCTCCGGAGGACAGGGGTATGGCTACACCTTC. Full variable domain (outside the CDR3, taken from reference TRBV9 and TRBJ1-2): DSGVTQTPKHLITATGQRVTLRCSPRSGDLSVYWYQQSLDQGLQFLIQYYNGEERAKGNILERFSAQQFPDLHSELNLSSLELGDSALYFCASSVASGGQGYGYTFGSGTRLTVV.

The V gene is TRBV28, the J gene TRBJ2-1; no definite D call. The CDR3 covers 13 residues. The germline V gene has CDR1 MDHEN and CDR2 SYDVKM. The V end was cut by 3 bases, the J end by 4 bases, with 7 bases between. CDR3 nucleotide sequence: TGTGCCAGCAGTTTCGGTTGGTACAATGAGCAGTTCTTC. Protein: CASSFGWYNEQFF.

Written as DNA, the CDR3 is TGCGCCAGGACCCGGGACAGTCGCTACGAGCAGTACTTC. Encoded protein: CARTRDSRYEQYF. The rearrangement joins TRBV10-1 to TRBJ2-7; 7 nucleotides agree with TRBD1. V shed 9 bases, J shed 3 bases, and the junction held 8 bases outside the gene matches. CDR1 and CDR2 from the germline V gene are WNHNN and SYGVQD (reference sequence). The length of the CDR3 is 13 residues.

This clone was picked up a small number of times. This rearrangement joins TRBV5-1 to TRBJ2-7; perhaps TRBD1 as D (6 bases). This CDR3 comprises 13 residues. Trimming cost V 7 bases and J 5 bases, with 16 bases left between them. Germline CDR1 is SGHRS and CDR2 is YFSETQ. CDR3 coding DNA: TGCGCCAGCTGCCTAGTACAGGGAGACGAGCAGTACTTC. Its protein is CASCLVQGDEQYF.